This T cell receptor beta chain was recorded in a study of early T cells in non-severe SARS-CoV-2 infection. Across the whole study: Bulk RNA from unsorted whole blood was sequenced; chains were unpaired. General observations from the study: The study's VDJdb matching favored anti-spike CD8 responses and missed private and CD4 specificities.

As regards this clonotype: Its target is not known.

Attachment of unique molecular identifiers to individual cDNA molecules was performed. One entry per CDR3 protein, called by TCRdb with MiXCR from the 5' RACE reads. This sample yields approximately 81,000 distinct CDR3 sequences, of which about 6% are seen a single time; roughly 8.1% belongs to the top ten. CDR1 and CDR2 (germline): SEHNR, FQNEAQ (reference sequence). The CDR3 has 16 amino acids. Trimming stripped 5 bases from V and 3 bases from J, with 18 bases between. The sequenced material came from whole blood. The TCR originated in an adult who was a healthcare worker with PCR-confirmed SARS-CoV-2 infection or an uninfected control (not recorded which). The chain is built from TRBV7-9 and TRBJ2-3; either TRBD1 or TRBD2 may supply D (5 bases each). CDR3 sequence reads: CASSRSGTENTDTQYF. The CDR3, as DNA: TGTGCCAGCAGCAGAAGTGGGACGGAAAATACAGATACGCAGTATTTT.